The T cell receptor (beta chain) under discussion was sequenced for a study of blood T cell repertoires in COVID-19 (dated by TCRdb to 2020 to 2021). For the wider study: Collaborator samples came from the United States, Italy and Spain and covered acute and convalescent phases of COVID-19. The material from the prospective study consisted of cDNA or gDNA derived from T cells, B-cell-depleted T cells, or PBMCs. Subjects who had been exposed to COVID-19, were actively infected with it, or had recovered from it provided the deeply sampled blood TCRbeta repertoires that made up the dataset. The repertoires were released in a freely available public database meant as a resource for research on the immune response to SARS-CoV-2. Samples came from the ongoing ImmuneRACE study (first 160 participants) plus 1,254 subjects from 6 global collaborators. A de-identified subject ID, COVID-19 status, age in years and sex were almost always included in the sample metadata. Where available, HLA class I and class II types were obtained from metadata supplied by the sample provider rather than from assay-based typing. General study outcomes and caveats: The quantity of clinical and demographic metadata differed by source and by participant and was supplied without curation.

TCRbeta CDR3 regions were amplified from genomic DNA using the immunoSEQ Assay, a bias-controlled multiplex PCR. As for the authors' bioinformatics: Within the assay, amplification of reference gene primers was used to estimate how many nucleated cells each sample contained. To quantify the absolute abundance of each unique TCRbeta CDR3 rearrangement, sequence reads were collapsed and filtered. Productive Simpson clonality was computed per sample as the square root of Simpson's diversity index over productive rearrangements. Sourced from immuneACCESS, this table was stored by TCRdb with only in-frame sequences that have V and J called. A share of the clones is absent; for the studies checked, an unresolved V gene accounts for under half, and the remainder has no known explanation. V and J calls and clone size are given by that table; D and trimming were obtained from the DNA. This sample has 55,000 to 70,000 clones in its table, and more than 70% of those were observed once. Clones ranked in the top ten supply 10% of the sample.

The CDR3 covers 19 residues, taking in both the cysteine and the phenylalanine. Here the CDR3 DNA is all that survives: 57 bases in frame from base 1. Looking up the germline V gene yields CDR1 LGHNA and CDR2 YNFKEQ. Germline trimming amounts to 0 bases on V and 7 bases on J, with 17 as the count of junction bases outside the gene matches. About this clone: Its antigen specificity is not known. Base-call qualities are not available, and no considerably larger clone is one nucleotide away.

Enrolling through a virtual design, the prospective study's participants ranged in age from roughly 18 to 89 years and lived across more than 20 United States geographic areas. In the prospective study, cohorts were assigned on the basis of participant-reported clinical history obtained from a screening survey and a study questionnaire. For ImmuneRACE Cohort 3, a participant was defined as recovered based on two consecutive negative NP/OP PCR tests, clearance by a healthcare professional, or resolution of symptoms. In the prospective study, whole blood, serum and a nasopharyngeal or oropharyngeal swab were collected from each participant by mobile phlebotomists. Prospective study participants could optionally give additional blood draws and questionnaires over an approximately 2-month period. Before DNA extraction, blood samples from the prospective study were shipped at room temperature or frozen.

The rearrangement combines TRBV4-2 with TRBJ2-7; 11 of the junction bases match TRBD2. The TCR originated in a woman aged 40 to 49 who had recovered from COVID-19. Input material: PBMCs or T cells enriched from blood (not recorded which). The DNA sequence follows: TGTGCCAGCAGCCAAGATAAGGGGCTAACTAGCGGGGGTCCTCGGGAGCAGTACTTC. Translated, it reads CASSQDKGLTSGGPREQYF.